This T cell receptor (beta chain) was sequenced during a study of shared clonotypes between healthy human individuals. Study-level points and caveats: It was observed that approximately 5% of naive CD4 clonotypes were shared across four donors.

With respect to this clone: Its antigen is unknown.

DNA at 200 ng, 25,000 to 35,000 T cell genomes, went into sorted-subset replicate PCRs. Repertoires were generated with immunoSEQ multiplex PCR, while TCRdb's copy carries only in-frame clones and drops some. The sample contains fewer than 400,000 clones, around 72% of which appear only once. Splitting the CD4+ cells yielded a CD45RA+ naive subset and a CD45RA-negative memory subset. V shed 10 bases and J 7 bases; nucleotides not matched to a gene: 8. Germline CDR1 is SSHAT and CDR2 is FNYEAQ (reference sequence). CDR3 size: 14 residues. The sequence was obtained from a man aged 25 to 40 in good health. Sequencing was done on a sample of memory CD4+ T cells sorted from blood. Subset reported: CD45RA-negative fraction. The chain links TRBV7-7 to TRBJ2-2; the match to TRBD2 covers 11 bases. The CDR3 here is CATRPSGRHGELFF. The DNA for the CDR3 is TGTGCCACCCGTCCTAGCGGGAGGCACGGGGAGCTGTTTTTT. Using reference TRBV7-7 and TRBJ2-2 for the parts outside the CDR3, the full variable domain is GAGVSQSPRYKVTKRGQDVTLRCDPISSHATLYWYQQALGQGPEFLTYFNYEAQPDKSGLPSDRFSAERPEGSISTLTIQRTEQRDSAMYRCATRPSGRHGELFFGEGSRLTVL.